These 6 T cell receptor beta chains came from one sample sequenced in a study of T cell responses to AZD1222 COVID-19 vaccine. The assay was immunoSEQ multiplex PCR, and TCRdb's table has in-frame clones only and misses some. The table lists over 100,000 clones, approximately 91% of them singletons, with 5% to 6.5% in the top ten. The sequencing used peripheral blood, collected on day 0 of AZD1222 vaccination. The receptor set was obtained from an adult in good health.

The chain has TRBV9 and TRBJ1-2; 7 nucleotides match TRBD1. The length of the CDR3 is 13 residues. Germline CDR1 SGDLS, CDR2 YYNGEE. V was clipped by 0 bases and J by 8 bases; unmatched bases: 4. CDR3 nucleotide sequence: TGTGCCAGCAGCGTAGAAGGGGGCGGAGGCTACACCTTC. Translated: CASSVEGGGGYTF.

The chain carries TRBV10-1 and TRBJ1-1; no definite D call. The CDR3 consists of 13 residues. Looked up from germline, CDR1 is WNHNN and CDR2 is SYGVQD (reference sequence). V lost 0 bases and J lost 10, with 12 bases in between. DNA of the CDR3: TGCGCCAGCAGTGAGTCAGTCGGTAACGTAGCTTTCTTT. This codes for CASSESVGNVAFF.

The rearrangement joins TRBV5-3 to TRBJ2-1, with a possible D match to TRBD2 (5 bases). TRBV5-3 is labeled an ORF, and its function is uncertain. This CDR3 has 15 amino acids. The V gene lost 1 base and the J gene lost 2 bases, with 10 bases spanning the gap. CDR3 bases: TGTGCCAGAAGCTTGTCACGGACTCCCTACAATGAGCAGTTCTTC. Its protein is CARSLSRTPYNEQFF.

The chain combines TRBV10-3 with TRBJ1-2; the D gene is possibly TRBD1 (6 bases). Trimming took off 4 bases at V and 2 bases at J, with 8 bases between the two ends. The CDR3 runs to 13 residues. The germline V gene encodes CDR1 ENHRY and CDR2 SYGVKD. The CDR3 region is CAISGQANYGYTF. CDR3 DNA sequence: TGTGCCATCAGTGGACAGGCCAACTATGGCTACACCTTC.

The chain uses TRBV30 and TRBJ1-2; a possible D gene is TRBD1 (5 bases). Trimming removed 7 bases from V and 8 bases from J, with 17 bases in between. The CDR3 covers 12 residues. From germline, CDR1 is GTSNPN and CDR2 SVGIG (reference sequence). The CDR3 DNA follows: TGTGCCTCCCCCGCGGGGGAGAGAGGCTACACCTTC. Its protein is CASPAGERGYTF.

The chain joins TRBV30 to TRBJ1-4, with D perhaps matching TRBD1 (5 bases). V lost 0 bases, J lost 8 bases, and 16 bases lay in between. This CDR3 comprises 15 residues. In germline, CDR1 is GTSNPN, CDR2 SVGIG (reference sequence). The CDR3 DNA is TGTGCCTGGAGTGTACAGAGGCCCGGGGGGGAAAAACTGTTTTTT. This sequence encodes CAWSVQRPGGEKLFF.